This TCR beta chain is from a study of CD8 T cells in ankylosing spondylitis. The CDR3 consists of 13 residues. Germline loops: CDR1 SGHRS, CDR2 YFSETQ. Trimming cost V 6 bases and J 1 base, with 10 bases left between them. There are many counts of this clonotype. TCRdb recomputed calls from the 5' RACE reads with MiXCR, one row per CDR3 protein. There are some 120,000 distinct CDR3 sequences in the sample; about 13% occur only once, and about 3% lies in the top ten. The sample taken for sequencing was blood, either unsorted or a sorted T cell fraction (not recorded which). The clonotype originates from a female donor with ankylosing spondylitis or in good health (not recorded which). The J gene is TRBJ1-2, the V gene TRBV5-1, with D unclear. The CDR3 bases are TGCGCCAGCACCCCGGCGGGTAACTATGGCTACACCTTC. Encoded protein: CASTPAGNYGYTF.